The entry that follows covers one T cell receptor (beta chain) sequence. Its antigen is not known. This sample was included in a study of cytomegalovirus exposure and HLA in healthy donors. Study-wide points: A few V segments could not be told apart, such as TRBV6-2 and TRBV6-3, and were left out.

Germline CDR1 is LNHNV and CDR2 is YYDKDF (reference sequence). The V and J ends lost 1 base and 5 bases, in that order; junction bases with no gene match: 11. CDR3 length: 17 residues. Primers: 60 Vbeta forward and 13 Jbeta reverse. Authors' data handling: In a later analysis, of roughly 73 million unique beta chains, about 12 million appeared in at least two donors. Repertoires were generated with immunoSEQ multiplex PCR, while TCRdb's copy carries only in-frame clones and drops some. The V and J calls and the clone size are those of that table, but D and trimming were determined from the DNA. The sample contains about 120,000 clones, about four fifths of which appear only once.

The sample comprised PBMCs. This TCR derives from a middle-aged woman in good health and CMV-seropositive. The gene calls are TRBV15 and TRBJ2-1, with TRBD2 matching over 7 bases. The CDR3 nucleotides are TGTGCCACCAGCAGAGTAGGTAGCGGGTTAAGGCACAATGAGCAGTTCTTC. Its protein product is CATSRVGSGLRHNEQFF.